This TCR beta chain derives from a study of T cells in Graves' hyperthyroidism and ophthalmopathy (dated by TCRdb to the late 2010s). In terms of the full investigation: Peripheral blood was collected at initial diagnosis, before any treatment. The 95 to 100 discovery patients were randomly divided into training and test sets at a 7:3 ratio. Prospective prediction of ophthalmopathy was tested in an independent validation cohort of fewer than 20 hyperthyroidism patients and 17 patients who later progressed to ophthalmopathy. To identify TCR V-J signatures that set the groups apart, the researchers used a discovery cohort of 100 patients, made up of around 40 with Graves' ophthalmopathy and 57 with stable Graves' hyperthyroidism. The paper describes TCR Vbeta CDR3 sequencing of fewer than 150 peripheral blood samples, made up of about 40 ophthalmopathy patients, more than 70 hyperthyroidism patients and 17 progressor patients. After blood sampling, hyperthyroidism patients were treated with methimazole at a starting dose of 30 mg daily, and ophthalmopathy patients were treated with high-dose intravenous methylprednisolone. Thyroid tissue and blood T-cell repertoires from several Graves' hyperthyroidism patients were also compared in the study.

Ophthalmopathy patients had moderately to severely active disease, with a Clinical Activity Score of 3 or more, a NOSPECS grade of 4 or more, and a disease duration of less than 3 months. Any patient with an uncontrolled infection, another autoimmune disease, pregnancy or lactation was excluded. Clinical symptoms, serum thyroxine and TRAb, thyroid ultrasound, and orbital computed tomography formed the basis for the diagnoses. Ficoll-Paque density gradient centrifugation was used to isolate PBMCs from around 10 ml of fresh peripheral blood. Total RNA was extracted with Trizol reagent, and quality was checked on an Agilent 2100 Bioanalyzer. Broad study findings and their caveats: No statistical method was used to set the sample size in advance, and investigators knew the group allocation. In cross-validation, a model built on a 13 V-J signature told ophthalmopathy apart from stable hyperthyroidism with roughly 87% sensitivity and around 84% specificity, and in testing the same model reached 80%/75%. During validation, the model predicted progression to ophthalmopathy a median of roughly six months ahead of onset, with 60% to 71% sensitivity and more than 72% specificity. Most expanded thyroid clonotypes (frequency above 0.001) were also found in blood, which suggests that blood repertoires may mirror thyroid immune responses.

The table lists this clonotype with a few counts. Its antigen has not been determined. Base qualities are not provided; no much larger clone lies one nucleotide away. TCR beta CDR3 regions were amplified from RNA transcripts. For the first round of RT-PCR on the TCR CDR3, the HTBI primer set was used together with the Qiagen OneStep RT-PCR kit. A second multiplex PCR round built the libraries, followed by size selection and purification. Libraries were sequenced paired-end with 100 bp reads on an Illumina HiSeq2000. On the authors' methods: Raw data were processed with SOAPnuke, discarding reads with adapters, uncalled bases, mean Phred below 15, or no exact constant-primer or identifier match. High-quality paired reads were merged with COPE v1.2.5, and unique nucleotide sequences were defined as clonotypes. MiTCR v1.1 was used to align the clonotypes against IMGT TRBV, TRBD and TRBJ reference segments. The analysis included only V-J combinations with a frequency above 0.0001, which together covered roughly 99% of the repertoires. A TCS score was defined as the ratio between F50 (clonal expansion) and ExV (chaos), using BLOSUM62-based TCRdist between CDR3 peptides within each V-J. Welch's t-statistics and random forest reduced roughly 540 V-J features to some 14, which were used in a naive Bayes classifier (R e1071). TCRdb trimmed the raw reads at Q25, called clones with MiXCR and kept productive beta chains. Every CDR3 protein is listed once, alongside the most common genes and DNA of its rows. In this record, the V and J calls reflect TCRdb's handling and not the investigators' own analysis. The sample has hundreds of thousands of distinct CDR3 sequences on record, roughly 18% of them singletons. The ten biggest clones cover less than 45% of the sample.

Sequenced input: blood. The TCR was taken from a man aged 50-59 years with Graves' ophthalmopathy.

The CDR3 corresponds to CASRKTGEDQPQHF. The sequenced DNA: TGTGCCAGCAGAAAGACAGGGGAGGATCAGCCCCAGCATTTT. The chain uses TRBV28 and TRBJ1-5; 8 nucleotides in the junction match TRBD1. Trimming removed 6 bases from V and 5 bases from J; the gene matches leave 6 bases unexplained. Taken from the germline V gene, the CDR1 and CDR2 loops are MDHEN and SYDVKM. The CDR3 starts with the cysteine, ends with the phenylalanine, and has 14 residues. Only the CDR3 part of the read is kept: 42 bases, read in frame from the first base.